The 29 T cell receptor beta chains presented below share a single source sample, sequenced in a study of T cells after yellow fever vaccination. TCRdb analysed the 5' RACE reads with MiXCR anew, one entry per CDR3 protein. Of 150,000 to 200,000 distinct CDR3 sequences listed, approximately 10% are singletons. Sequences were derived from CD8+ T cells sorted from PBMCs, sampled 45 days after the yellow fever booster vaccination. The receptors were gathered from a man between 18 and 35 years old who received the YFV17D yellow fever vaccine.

In DNA, the CDR3 is TGTGCCAGTAGACTATCGGGACTATTGAACACTGAAGCTTTCTTT. Encoded protein: CASRLSGLLNTEAFF. J is TRBJ1-1 and V is TRBV11-2; tentative D call: TRBD1 (5 bases). Trimming pared 9 bases from V and 0 bases from J, leaving 17 bases between. CDR3 length equals 15 residues. The germline gives CDR1 SGHAT, CDR2 FQNNGV.

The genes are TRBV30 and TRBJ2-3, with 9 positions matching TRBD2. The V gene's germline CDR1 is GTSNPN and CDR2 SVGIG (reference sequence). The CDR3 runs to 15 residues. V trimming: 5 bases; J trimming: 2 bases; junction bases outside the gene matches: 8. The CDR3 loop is CAWERGGGNTDTQYF. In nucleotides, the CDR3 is TGTGCCTGGGAACGCGGGGGGGGAAACACAGATACGCAGTATTTT.

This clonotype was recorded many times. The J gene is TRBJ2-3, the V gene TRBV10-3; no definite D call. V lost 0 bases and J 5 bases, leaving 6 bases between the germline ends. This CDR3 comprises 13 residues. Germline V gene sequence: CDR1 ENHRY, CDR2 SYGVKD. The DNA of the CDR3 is TGTGCCATCAGTGAGTCTGACGGAGATACGCAGTATTTT. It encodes CAISESDGDTQYF.

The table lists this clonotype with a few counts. The CDR3 coding sequence is TGTGCCTGCTCAGGGGTGACAAATGAGCAGTTCTTC. Protein product: CACSGVTNEQFF. This sequence joins TRBV30 and TRBJ2-1; tentative D call: TRBD1 (6 bases). Germline CDR1 and CDR2: GTSNPN and SVGIG (reference sequence). The CDR3 spans 12 residues. The ends were cut back, 6 bases at V and 7 bases at J, with 13 bases in the middle. Complete variable domain (other parts from reference TRBV30 and TRBJ2-1): SQTIHQWPATLVQPVGSPLSLECTVEGTSNPNLYWYRQAAGRGLQLLFYSVGIGQISSEVPQNLSASRPQDRQFILSSKKLLLSDSGFYLCACSGVTNEQFFGPGTRLTVL.

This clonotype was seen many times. The CDR3 protein is CASSPEGTDTQYF. CDR3 DNA: TGTGCCAGCAGCCCGGAAGGCACAGATACGCAGTATTTT. The genes are TRBV7-9 and TRBJ2-3; no definite D call. Germline-derived CDR1 and CDR2 are SEHNR and FQNEAQ (reference sequence). Trimming removed 5 bases at V and 1 base at J, with 7 bases between. The CDR3 totals 13 residues.

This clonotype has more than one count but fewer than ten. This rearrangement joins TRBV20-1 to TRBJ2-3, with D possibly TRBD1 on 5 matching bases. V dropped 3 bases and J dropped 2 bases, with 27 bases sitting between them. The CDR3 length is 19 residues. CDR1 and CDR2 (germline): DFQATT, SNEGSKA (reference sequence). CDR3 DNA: TGCAGTGCTAGGACGGTGACAGCAGCAGCACTGCACCCCACAGATACGCAGTATTTT. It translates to CSARTVTAAALHPTDTQYF.

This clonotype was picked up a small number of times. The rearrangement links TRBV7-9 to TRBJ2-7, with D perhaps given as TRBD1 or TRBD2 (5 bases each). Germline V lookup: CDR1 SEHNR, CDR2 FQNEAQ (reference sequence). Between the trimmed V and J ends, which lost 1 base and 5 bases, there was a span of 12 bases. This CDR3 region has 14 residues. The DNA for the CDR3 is TGTGCCAGCAGCTTAGTGGAGTTGGGGGACGAGCAGTACGTC. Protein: CASSLVELGDEQYV.

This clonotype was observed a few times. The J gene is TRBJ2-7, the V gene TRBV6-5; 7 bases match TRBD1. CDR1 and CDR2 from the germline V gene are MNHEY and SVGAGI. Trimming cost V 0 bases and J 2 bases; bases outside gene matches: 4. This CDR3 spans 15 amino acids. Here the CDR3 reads CASSYSTGIAYEQYF. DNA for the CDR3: TGTGCCAGCAGTTACTCGACAGGGATTGCCTACGAGCAGTACTTC.

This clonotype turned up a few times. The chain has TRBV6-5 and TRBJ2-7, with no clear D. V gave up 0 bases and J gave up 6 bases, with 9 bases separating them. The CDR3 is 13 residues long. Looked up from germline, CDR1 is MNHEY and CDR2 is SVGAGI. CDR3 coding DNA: TGTGCCAGCAGTTACTCGTCAGTGGGCGAGCAGTACGTC. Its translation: CASSYSSVGEQYV.

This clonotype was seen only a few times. The CDR3 protein is CASGDSREEQFF. The CDR3 DNA reads as TGTGCCAGCGGGGACTCGCGAGAAGAGCAGTTCTTC. V gene TRBV9 combines with J gene TRBJ2-1; TRBD2 might be the D (6 bases). Between the trimmed V and J ends, which lost 7 bases and 10 bases, there was a span of 15 bases. Looked up from germline, CDR1 is SGDLS and CDR2 is YYNGEE. The CDR3 has 12 amino acids.

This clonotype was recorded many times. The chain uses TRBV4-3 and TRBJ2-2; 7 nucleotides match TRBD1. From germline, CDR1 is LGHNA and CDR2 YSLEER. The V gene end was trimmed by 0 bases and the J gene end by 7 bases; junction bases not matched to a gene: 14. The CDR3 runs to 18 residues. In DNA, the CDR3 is TGCGCCAGCAGCCAAGAAATAATGTGGACAGGTCGTCACGGGGAGCTGTTTTTT. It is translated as CASSQEIMWTGRHGELFF.

Here the CDR3 DNA reads TGTGCCAGCAGCCCCCCTAGCGGGGATCGACTAAGCACAGATACGCAGTATTTT. It is translated as CASSPPSGDRLSTDTQYF. The chain uses TRBV5-6 and TRBJ2-3; TRBD2 aligns across 9 bases. CDR1 is SGHDT and CDR2 is YYEEEE in the germline V gene. V shed 4 bases, J shed 0 bases, and the junction held 12 bases outside the gene matches. The CDR3 loop spans 18 amino acids.

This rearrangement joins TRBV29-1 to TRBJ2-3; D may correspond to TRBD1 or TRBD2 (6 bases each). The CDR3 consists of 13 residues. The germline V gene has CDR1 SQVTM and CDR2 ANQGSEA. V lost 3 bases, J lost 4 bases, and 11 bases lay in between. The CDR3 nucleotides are TGCAGCGTTGAGAGGGGGGTGGCAGATACGCAGTATTTT. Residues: CSVERGVADTQYF.

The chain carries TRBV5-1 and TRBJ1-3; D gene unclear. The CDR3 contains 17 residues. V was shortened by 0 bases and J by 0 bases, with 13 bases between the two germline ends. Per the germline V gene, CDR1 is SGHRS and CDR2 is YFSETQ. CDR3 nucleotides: TGCGCCAGCAGCTTGGGTTATTCACAGATCTCTGGAAACACCATATATTTT. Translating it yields CASSLGYSQISGNTIYF.

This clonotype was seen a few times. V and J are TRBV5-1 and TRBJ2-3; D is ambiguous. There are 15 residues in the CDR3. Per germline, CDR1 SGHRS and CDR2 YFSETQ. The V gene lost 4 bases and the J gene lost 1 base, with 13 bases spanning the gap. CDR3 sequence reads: CASSPRRPGTDTQYF. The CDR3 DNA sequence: TGCGCCAGCAGCCCTAGACGTCCGGGCACAGATACGCAGTATTTT.

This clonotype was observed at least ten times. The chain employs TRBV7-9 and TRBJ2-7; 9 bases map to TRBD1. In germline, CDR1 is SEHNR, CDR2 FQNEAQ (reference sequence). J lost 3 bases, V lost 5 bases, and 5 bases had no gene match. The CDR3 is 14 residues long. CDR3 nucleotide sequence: TGTGCCAGCAGCGAGTCGGGACAGGGCTACGAGCAGTACGTC. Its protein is CASSESGQGYEQYV.

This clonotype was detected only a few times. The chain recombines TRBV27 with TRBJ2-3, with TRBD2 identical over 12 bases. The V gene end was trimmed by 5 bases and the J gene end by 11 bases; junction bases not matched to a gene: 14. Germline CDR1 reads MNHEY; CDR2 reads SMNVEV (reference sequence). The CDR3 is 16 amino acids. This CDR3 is CASSPYPSGGARGQYF. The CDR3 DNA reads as TGTGCCAGCAGTCCTTACCCTAGCGGGGGGGCCCGGGGGCAGTATTTT.

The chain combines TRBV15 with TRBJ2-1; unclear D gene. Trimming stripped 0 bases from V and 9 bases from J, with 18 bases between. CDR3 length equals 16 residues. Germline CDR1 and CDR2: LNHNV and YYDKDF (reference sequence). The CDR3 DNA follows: TGTGCCACCAGCAGAGAAGGGAAGATGGGCATCATTGAGCAGTTCTTC. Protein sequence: CATSREGKMGIIEQFF.

CDR3 in amino acids: CASSTTEETQYF. The CDR3 nucleotides are TGTGCCAGCAGCACTACAGAAGAGACCCAGTACTTC. The V gene is TRBV7-9, the J gene TRBJ2-5; D is unresolved. This CDR3 spans 12 amino acids. Deletions cut 5 bases from V and 3 bases from J, with 7 bases between. Germline V gene lookup returns CDR1 SEHNR and CDR2 FQNEAQ (reference sequence).

In DNA, the CDR3 is TGTGCCAGCAGTTCTAAGCGTTTGGAGACCCAGTACTTC. Amino acids: CASSSKRLETQYF. The gene calls are TRBV12-3 or TRBV12-4 and TRBJ2-5, with D unresolved. The CDR3 is made up of 13 amino acids. V was cut by 4 bases and J by 5 bases, with 11 bases left in between.

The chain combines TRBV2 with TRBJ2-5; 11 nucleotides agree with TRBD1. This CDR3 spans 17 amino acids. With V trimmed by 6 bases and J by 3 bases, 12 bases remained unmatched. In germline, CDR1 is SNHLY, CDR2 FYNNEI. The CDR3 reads CASSGPKVGQGEETQYF. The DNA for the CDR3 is TGTGCCAGCAGCGGCCCCAAGGTGGGACAGGGGGAAGAGACCCAGTACTTC.

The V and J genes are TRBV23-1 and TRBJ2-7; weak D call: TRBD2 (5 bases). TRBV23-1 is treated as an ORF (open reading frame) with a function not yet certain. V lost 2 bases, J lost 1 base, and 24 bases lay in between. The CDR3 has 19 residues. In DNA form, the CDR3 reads TGCGCCAGCAGTCAACCAGGCGCGAGCAGAGGTCGGGAATCCTACGAGCAGTACTTC. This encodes CASSQPGASRGRESYEQYF.

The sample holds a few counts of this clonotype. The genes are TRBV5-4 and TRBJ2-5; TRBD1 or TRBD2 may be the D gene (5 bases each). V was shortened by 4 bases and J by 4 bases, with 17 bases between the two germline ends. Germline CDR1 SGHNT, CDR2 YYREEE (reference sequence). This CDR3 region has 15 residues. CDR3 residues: CASSPDGTHLETQYF. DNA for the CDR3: TGTGCCAGCAGCCCGGACGGGACCCACCTAGAGACCCAGTACTTC.

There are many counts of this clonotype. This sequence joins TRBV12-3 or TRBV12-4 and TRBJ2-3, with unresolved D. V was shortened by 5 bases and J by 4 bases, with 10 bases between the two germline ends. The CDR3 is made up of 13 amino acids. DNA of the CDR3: TGTGCCAGCAGTCTCATACCACCAGATACGCAGTATTTT. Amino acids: CASSLIPPDTQYF.

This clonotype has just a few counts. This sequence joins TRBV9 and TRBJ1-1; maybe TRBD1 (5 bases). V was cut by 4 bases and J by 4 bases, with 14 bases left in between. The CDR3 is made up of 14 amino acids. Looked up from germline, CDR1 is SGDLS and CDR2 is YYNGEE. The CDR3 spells CASSPGGGTTEAFF. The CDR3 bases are TGTGCCAGCAGCCCGGGGGGAGGGACCACTGAAGCTTTCTTT.

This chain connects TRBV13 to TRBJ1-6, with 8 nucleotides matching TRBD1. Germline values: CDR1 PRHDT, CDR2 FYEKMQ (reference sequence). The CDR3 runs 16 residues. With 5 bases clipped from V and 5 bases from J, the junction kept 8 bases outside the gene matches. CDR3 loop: CASSQTGTGHNSPLHF. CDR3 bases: TGTGCCAGCAGCCAAACCGGGACAGGCCATAATTCACCCCTCCACTTT.

CDR3 nucleotides: TGTGCCATCAGTGAGTCAAGGGAATACGAGCAGTACTTC. Translating it yields CAISESREYEQYF. The chain recombines TRBV10-3 with TRBJ2-7; D is unresolved. This CDR3 region has 13 residues. Germline V gene data show CDR1 as ENHRY and CDR2 as SYGVKD. With 0 bases removed from V and 4 bases from J, the gap between germline ends came to 7 bases.

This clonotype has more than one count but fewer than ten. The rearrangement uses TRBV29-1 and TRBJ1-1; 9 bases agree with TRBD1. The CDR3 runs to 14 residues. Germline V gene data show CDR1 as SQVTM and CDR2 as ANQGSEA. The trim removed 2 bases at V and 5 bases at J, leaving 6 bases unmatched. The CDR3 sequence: CSVEQQGAGTEAFF. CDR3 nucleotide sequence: TGCAGCGTTGAACAACAGGGGGCCGGAACTGAAGCTTTCTTT.

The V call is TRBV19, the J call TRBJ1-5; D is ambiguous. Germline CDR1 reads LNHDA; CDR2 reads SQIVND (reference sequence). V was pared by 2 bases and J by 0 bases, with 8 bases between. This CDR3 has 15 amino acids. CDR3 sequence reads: CASSIWSYSNQPQHF. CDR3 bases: TGTGCCAGTAGTATATGGTCCTATAGCAATCAGCCCCAGCATTTT.